Each of the 8 T cell receptor beta chains below was sequenced from the same sample in a study of blood T cell repertoires in COVID-19. Profiled with immunoSEQ multiplex PCR; TCRdb holds only in-frame clones, not every one. This sample carries 180,000 or so clones, around 85% of them seen once, and the ten largest clones take 6.2%. The sample taken for sequencing was PBMCs or T cells enriched from blood (not recorded which). The receptors shown here come from a man in his forties who had recovered from COVID-19.

CDR3 region: CASKRQLLDTQYF. The CDR3 DNA follows: TGTGCCAGCAAAAGACAGCTTTTAGATACGCAGTATTTT. The chain joins TRBV12-3 or TRBV12-4 to TRBJ2-3; D perhaps matches TRBD1 (5 bases). V was clipped by 7 bases and J by 5 bases, with 13 bases between them. The CDR3 spans 13 residues.

The genes are TRBV3-1 (or the pseudogene TRBV3-2) and TRBJ1-3, with a possible D match to TRBD1 (6 bases). The length of the CDR3 is 15 residues. CDR1 and CDR2 (germline): LGHDT, YNNKEL (reference sequence). The V gene lost 4 bases and the J gene lost 0 bases, with 10 bases spanning the gap. The CDR3 DNA reads as TGTGCCAGCAGCCCGTGGACAGCCTCTGGAAACACCATATATTTT. Translated: CASSPWTASGNTIYF.

CDR3 protein: CASSLRHINSPLHF. The CDR3 DNA is TGTGCCAGCAGCTTGAGACACATTAATTCACCCCTCCACTTT. The V gene is TRBV11-2, the J gene TRBJ1-6, with D uncertain. V lost 3 bases and J lost 6, with 9 bases in between. Germline values: CDR1 SGHAT, CDR2 FQNNGV. The CDR3 contains 14 residues.

The chain uses TRBV5-1 and TRBJ2-7, with a tentative D call TRBD2 (6 bases). Trimming stripped 5 bases from V and 2 bases from J, with 14 bases between. Germline values: CDR1 SGHRS, CDR2 YFSETQ. CDR3 length: 14 residues. This CDR3 is CASSHVGGTYEQYF. The CDR3, as DNA: TGCGCCAGCAGTCATGTCGGGGGTACCTACGAGCAGTACTTC.

The chain links TRBV28 to TRBJ2-5; D not certain. CDR1 MDHEN and CDR2 SYDVKM come from the germline V gene. Trimming took 8 bases from V and 1 from J, leaving 11 bases between them. The CDR3 contains 13 residues. The CDR3 protein is CASQFPGQETQYF. DNA of the CDR3: TGTGCCAGCCAGTTTCCGGGCCAAGAGACCCAGTACTTC.

This clone was observed a handful of times. This chain joins TRBV29-1 and TRBJ1-3; TRBD1 matches at 7 bases. The CDR3 length is 13 residues. Germline CDR1 is SQVTM and CDR2 is ANQGSEA. Germline trimming cut 4 bases from V and 0 bases from J; bases unmatched to any gene: 0. CDR3 protein: CSVGDSSGNTIYF. The CDR3 bases are TGCAGCGTTGGGGACAGCTCTGGAAACACCATATATTTT.

The V gene is TRBV5-1, the J gene TRBJ2-6, with TRBD1 matching 7 bases. This CDR3 contains 15 residues. The germline V gene encodes CDR1 SGHRS and CDR2 YFSETQ. After removal of 2 bases from V and 4 bases from J, the junction contained 3 bases not matched to a gene. CDR3 DNA sequence: TGCGCCAGCAGCTTACAGGGGTACGGGGCCAACGTCCTGACTTTC. Amino acids: CASSLQGYGANVLTF.

The CDR3 loop is CASSTRLAGGPVTGELFF. The CDR3 region has the DNA TGTGCCAGCAGCACCCGACTAGCGGGAGGGCCGGTCACCGGGGAGCTGTTTTTT. The chain combines TRBV9 with TRBJ2-2, with 14 bases identical to TRBD2. The germline CDR1 and CDR2 sequences are SGDLS and YYNGEE. The V segment lost 4 bases and the J segment 4 bases; nucleotides outside the gene matches: 9. The CDR3 is made up of 18 amino acids.